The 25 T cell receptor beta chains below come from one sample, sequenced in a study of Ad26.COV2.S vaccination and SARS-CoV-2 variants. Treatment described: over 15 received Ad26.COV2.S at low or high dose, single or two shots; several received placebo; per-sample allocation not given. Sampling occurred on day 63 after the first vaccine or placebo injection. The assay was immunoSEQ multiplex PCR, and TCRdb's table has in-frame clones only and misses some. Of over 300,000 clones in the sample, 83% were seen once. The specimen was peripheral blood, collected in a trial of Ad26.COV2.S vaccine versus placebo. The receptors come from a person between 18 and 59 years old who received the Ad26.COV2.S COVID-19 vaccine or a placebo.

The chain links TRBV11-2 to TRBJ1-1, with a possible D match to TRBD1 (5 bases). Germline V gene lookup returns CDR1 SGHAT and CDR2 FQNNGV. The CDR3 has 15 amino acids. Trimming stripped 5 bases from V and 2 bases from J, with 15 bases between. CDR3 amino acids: CASSTHLRVNTEAFF. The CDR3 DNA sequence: TGTGCCAGCAGCACACACCTCAGGGTAAACACTGAAGCTTTCTTT.

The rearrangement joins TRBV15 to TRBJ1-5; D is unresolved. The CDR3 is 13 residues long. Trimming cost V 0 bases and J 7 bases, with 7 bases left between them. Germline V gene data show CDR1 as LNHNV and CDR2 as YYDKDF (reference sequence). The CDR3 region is CATSRDTLQPQHF. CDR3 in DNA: TGTGCCACCAGCAGAGATACCTTACAGCCCCAGCATTTT.

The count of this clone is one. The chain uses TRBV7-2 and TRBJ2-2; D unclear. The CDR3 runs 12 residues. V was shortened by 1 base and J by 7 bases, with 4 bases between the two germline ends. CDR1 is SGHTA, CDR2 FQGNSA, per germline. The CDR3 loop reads CASSLGVGELFF. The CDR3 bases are TGTGCCAGCAGCTTAGGGGTCGGGGAGCTGTTTTTT.

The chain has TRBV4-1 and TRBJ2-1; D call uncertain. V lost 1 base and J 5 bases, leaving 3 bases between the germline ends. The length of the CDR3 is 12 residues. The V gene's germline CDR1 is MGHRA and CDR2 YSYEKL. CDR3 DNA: TGCGCCAGCAGCCAAGGCGACAATGAGCAGTTCTTC. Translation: CASSQGDNEQFF.

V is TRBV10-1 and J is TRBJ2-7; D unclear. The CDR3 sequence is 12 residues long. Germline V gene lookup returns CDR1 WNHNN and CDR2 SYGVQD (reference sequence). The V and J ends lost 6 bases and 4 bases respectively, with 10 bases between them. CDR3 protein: CASSEQIYEQYF. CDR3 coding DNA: TGCGCCAGCAGCGAACAAATTTACGAGCAGTACTTC.

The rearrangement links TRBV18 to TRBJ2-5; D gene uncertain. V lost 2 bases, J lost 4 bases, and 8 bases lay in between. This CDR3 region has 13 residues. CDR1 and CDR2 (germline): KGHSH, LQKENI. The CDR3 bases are TGTGCCAGCTCACCATCTTCCTCAGAGACCCAGTACTTC. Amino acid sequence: CASSPSSSETQYF. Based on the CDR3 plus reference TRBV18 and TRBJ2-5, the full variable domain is NAGVMQNPRHLVRRRGQEARLRCSPMKGHSHVYWYRQLPEEGLKFMVYLQKENIIDESGMPKERFSAEFPKEGPSILRIQQVVRGDSAAYFCASSPSSSETQYFGPGTRLLVL.

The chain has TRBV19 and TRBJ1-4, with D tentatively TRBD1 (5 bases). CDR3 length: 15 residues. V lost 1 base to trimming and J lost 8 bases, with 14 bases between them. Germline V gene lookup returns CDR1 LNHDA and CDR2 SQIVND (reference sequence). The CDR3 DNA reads TGTGCCAGTAGTATAGGCGGGACTGTCGGGGAAAAACTGTTTTTT. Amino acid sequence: CASSIGGTVGEKLFF.

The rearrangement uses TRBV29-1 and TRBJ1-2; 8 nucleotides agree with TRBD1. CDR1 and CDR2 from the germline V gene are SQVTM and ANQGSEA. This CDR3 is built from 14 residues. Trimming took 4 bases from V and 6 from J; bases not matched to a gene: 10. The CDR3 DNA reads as TGCAGCGTTGGCCGCGGACAGGGCAGGGATGGCTACACCTTC. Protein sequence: CSVGRGQGRDGYTF. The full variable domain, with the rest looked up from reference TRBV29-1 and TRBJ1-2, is SAVISQKPSRDICQRGTSLTIQCQVDSQVTMMFWYRQQPGQSLTLIATANQGSEATYESGFVIDKFPISRPNLTFSTLTVSNMSPEDSSIYLCSVGRGQGRDGYTFGSGTRLTVV.

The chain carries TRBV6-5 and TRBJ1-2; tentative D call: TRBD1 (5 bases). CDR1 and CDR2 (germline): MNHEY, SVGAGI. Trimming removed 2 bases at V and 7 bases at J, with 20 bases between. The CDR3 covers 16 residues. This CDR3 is CASSYTSPGVLSGYTF. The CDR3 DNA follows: TGTGCCAGCAGTTACACATCTCCGGGGGTACTTTCTGGCTACACCTTC.

The CDR3 DNA is TGTGCCAGCAGTTTCGCGAATTCACCCCTCCACTTT. This sequence encodes CASSFANSPLHF. This chain uses TRBV12-3 or TRBV12-4 with TRBJ1-6; the D is unclear. The CDR3 covers 12 residues. V lost 3 bases and J lost 7, with 4 bases in between.

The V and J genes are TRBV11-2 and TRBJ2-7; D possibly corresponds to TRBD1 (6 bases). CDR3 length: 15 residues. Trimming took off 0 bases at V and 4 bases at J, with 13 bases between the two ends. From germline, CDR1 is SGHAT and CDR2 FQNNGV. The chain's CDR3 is CASSLEGRGSYEQYF. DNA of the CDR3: TGTGCCAGCAGCTTAGAGGGTAGGGGGTCATACGAGCAGTACTTC.

The CDR3 nucleotides are TGTGCCAGCAGCAGGAACACCGGGGAGCTGTTTTTT. Protein: CASSRNTGELFF. The chain has TRBV9 and TRBJ2-2; D is unresolved. The CDR3 has 12 amino acids. Trimming left V 4 bases short and J 1 base short, with 2 bases between. Germline values: CDR1 SGDLS, CDR2 YYNGEE.

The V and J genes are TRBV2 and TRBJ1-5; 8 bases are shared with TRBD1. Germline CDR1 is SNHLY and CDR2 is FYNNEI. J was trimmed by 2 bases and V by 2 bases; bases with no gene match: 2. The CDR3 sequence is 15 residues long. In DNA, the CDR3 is TGTGCCAGCAGTGAACAGGGGGCTGGCAATCAGCCCCAGCATTTT. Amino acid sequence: CASSEQGAGNQPQHF.

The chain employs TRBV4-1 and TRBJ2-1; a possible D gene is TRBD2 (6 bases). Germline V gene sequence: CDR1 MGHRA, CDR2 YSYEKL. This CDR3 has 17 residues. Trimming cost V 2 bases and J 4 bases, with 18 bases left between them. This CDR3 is CASSQNKPGAVYNEQFF. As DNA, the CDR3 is TGCGCCAGCAGCCAAAATAAACCGGGAGCCGTATACAATGAGCAGTTCTTC.

The CDR3 nucleotides are TGTGCCAGCAGCCGGACAGGACAGGGAGAGACCCAGTACTTC. It yields the protein CASSRTGQGETQYF. The chain recombines TRBV7-3 with TRBJ2-5, with 8 positions matching TRBD1. Germline CDR1 SGHTA, CDR2 FQGTGA. J lost 4 bases, V lost 5 bases, and 6 bases had no gene match. The CDR3 totals 14 residues. Full variable domain (remainder filled in from reference TRBV7-3 and TRBJ2-5): GAGVSQTPSNKVTEKGKYVELRCDPISGHTALYWYRQSLGQGPEFLIYFQGTGAADDSGLPNDRFFAVRPEGSVSTLKIQRTERGDSAVYLCASSRTGQGETQYFGPGTRLLVL.

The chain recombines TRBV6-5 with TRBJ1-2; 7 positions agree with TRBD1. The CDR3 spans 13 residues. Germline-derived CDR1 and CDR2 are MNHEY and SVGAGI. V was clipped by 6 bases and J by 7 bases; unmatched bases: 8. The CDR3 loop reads CASRATGVRGYTF. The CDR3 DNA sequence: TGTGCCAGCAGAGCTACAGGGGTGCGTGGCTACACCTTC.

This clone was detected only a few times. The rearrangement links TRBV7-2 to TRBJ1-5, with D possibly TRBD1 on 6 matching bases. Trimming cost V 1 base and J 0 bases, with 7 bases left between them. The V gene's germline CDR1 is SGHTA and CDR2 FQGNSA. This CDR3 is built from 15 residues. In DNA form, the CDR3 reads TGTGCCAGCAGCTTAGACAGGGATAGCAATCAGCCCCAGCATTTT. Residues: CASSLDRDSNQPQHF.

Here the CDR3 DNA reads TGTGCCAGCAGCTTCCCGGACAATGAGCAGTTCTTC. The encoded protein is CASSFPDNEQFF. The chain has TRBV12-3 or TRBV12-4 and TRBJ2-1; D call uncertain. The CDR3 length is 12 residues. V was shortened by 6 bases and J by 5 bases, with 8 bases between the two germline ends.

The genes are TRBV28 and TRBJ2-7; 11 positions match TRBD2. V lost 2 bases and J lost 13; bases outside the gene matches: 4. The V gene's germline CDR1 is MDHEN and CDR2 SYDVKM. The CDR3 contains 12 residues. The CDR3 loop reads CASSLLAGGSYF. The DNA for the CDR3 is TGTGCCAGCAGTTTACTAGCGGGAGGTTCATACTTC.

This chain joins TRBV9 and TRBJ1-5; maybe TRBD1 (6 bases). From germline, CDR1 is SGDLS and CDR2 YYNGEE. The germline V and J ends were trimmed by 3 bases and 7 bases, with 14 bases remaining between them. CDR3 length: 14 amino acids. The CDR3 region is CASSEGGGYQPQHF. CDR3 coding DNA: TGTGCCAGCAGCGAGGGGGGAGGGTACCAGCCCCAGCATTTT.

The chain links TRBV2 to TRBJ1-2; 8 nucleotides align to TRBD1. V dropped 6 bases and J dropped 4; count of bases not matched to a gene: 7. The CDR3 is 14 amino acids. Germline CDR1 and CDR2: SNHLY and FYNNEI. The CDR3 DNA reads TGTGCCAGCAGGGAGGGCAGGGGGCTCTATGGCTACACCTTC. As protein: CASREGRGLYGYTF.

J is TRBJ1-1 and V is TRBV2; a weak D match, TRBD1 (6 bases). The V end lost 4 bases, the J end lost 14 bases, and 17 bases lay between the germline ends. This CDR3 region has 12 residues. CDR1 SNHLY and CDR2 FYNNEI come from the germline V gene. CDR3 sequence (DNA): TGTGCCAGCAGTGGGGCAGGGCCGCAGGGGTTCTTT. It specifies CASSGAGPQGFF.

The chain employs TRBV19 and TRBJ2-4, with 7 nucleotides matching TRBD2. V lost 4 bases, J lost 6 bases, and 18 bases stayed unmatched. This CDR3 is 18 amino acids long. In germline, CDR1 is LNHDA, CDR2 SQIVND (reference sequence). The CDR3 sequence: CASSRPLGLAGRGNIQYF. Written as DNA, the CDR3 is TGTGCCAGTAGTAGACCCCTCGGGTTAGCGGGTAGGGGAAACATTCAGTACTTC.

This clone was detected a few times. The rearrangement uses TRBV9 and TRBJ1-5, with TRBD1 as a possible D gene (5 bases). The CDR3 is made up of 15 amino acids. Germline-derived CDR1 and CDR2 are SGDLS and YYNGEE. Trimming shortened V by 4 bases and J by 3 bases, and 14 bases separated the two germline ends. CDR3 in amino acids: CASSSDWDSNQPQHF. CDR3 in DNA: TGTGCCAGCAGCTCAGATTGGGACTCCAATCAGCCCCAGCATTTT.

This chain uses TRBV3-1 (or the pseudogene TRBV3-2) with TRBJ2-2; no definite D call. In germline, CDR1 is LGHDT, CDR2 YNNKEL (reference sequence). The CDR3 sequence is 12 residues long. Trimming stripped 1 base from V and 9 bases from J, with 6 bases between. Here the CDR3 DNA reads TGTGCCAGCAGCCAAGTGGGAAGGGAGCTGTTTTTT. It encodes CASSQVGRELFF.